This T cell receptor beta chain is from a study of blood T cell repertoires in COVID-19. Study context: In each case, the material was cDNA or gDNA derived from T cells, B-cell-depleted T cells, or PBMCs.

Germline lookup yields CDR1 MNHEY and CDR2 SVGAGI. This CDR3 is 16 amino acids long. Trimming cost V 4 bases and J 0 bases; bases outside gene matches: 4. Original methodology: Reference gene primer amplification gave nucleated cell count estimates. The method was immunoSEQ multiplex PCR; TCRdb's version includes in-frame clones alone and lacks a portion of them. The D gene and trimming were derived from the DNA, and the V and J assignments and clone size from that table. The profile shows about 300,000 clones, just over 85% of them singletons. Recruits, aged 18 to 89 years, lived in 24 US areas. What was sequenced was PBMCs or T cells enriched from blood (not recorded which). The genes are TRBV6-5 and TRBJ2-2; 8 bases fit TRBD1. The source of this sequence is a man aged 30 to 39 who had recovered from COVID-19. In DNA form, the CDR3 reads TGTGCCAGCAGTTTCTCAGGGGGCGCGAACACCGGGGAGCTGTTTTTT. Protein product: CASSFSGGANTGELFF.